The source of this TCR beta chain is a study of cytomegalovirus exposure and HLA in healthy donors. Whole-study context: Of 300 to 500 genotyped donors, 81% clustered with self-reported Caucasian donors. Study-wide findings and caveats: In vitro assays verified that a few CMV-associated chains recognized CMV antigens specifically. Indistinguishable V segments such as TRBV6-2 and TRBV6-3 were excluded. With further analysis later on, most CMV-associated TCR beta chains appeared HLA-restricted.

About this clone itself: As yet, its antigen is unknown.

Germline CDR1 and CDR2: ENHRY and SYGVKD. The CDR3 sequence is 11 residues long. The ends were cut back, 2 bases at V and 8 bases at J, with 4 bases in the middle. Primers included in the PCR were 60 Vbeta and 13 Jbeta primers. Libraries were prepared by immunoSEQ multiplex PCR; TCRdb keeps only in-frame clonotypes and omits some of them. This repertoire shows 150,000 or so clones, around three quarters found once; its top ten account for 1%. The sequencing sample was made of PBMCs. The V call is TRBV10-3, the J call TRBJ2-1; D gene ambiguous. The receptor was isolated from a woman between 45 and 65 years old in good health and CMV-seropositive. The CDR3 sequence is CAISERDEQFF. The CDR3 nucleotides are TGTGCCATCAGTGAGCGGGATGAGCAGTTCTTC.